These 17 T cell receptor beta chains came from one sample sequenced in a study of graft-versus-host responses after intestinal transplantation. The assay was immunoSEQ multiplex PCR, and TCRdb's table has in-frame clones only and misses some. The sample consists of about 120,000 clones, roughly nine tenths of them appearing once. Their cognate antigens are unknown. The source was unstimulated CD4+ T cells sorted from spleen or lymph node cells, collected before intestinal transplant. The source of these receptors is a human donor who received an intestinal transplant.

This chain connects TRBV5-1 to TRBJ2-5; tentatively, D is TRBD1 (6 bases). V was pared by 4 bases and J by 4 bases, with 14 bases between. CDR3 size: 14 residues. Germline CDR1 SGHRS, CDR2 YFSETQ. This CDR3 reads CASSLPRGGETQYF. CDR3 nucleotide sequence: TGCGCCAGCAGCCTGCCTCGAGGGGGAGAGACCCAGTACTTC.

This clone was seen more than once but under ten times. The chain is built from TRBV6-1 and TRBJ1-2, with 10 nucleotides matching TRBD1. Looked up from germline, CDR1 is MNHNS and CDR2 is SASEGT. The V and J ends lost 1 base and 4 bases, in that order; junction bases with no gene match: 3. This CDR3 is built from 15 residues. The CDR3 DNA follows: TGTGCCAGCAGTGAAGGCGGGACAGGGGTCTATGGCTACACCTTC. Its translation is CASSEGGTGVYGYTF.

The chain carries TRBV30 and TRBJ2-7; 8 nucleotides match TRBD2. This CDR3 has 13 amino acids. The V gene's germline CDR1 is GTSNPN and CDR2 SVGIG (reference sequence). The trim removed 0 bases at V and 3 bases at J, leaving 1 base unmatched. For the CDR3, the DNA is TGTGCCTGGAGTGTAGCGGGGGTCTACGAGCAGTACTTC. Protein sequence: CAWSVAGVYEQYF. The full variable domain, completed using reference TRBV30 and TRBJ2-7, is SQTIHQWPATLVQPVGSPLSLECTVEGTSNPNLYWYRQAAGRGLQLLFYSVGIGQISSEVPQNLSASRPQDRQFILSSKKLLLSDSGFYLCAWSVAGVYEQYFGPGTRLTVT.

The rearrangement uses TRBV7-9 and TRBJ2-1; 8 bases align to TRBD1. Germline V gene lookup returns CDR1 SEHNR and CDR2 FQNEAQ (reference sequence). After removal of 7 bases from V and 5 bases from J, the junction contained 13 bases not matched to a gene. The CDR3 runs 16 residues. Here the CDR3 reads CASNLLQDRVNNEQFF. CDR3 coding DNA: TGTGCCAGCAACCTATTACAGGACAGGGTGAACAATGAGCAGTTCTTC.

The CDR3 coding sequence is TGTGCCAGCAGCTTAAACACTGGAAACACCATATATTTT. Its translation is CASSLNTGNTIYF. V and J are TRBV5-4 and TRBJ1-3; D gene unclear. This CDR3 spans 13 amino acids. Germline CDR1 and CDR2: SGHNT and YYREEE (reference sequence). The V end lost 2 bases, the J end lost 2 bases, and 5 bases lay between the germline ends.

V usage is TRBV27 and J usage is TRBJ2-7; TRBD1 aligns across 12 bases. V lost 6 bases, J lost 5 bases, and 11 bases stayed unmatched. This CDR3 is 16 amino acids long. In germline, CDR1 is MNHEY, CDR2 SMNVEV (reference sequence). The CDR3 region is CASSPKNRDRGHEQYF. The CDR3 bases are TGTGCCAGCAGCCCCAAGAACCGGGACAGGGGGCACGAGCAGTACTTC.

The V gene is TRBV21-1, the J gene TRBJ1-5. TRBV21-1 is described as a pseudogene. This CDR3 has 16 residues. CDR3 sequence (DNA): TGTGCCAGCAGCAAAGCCTACTCCCGGGAGGGTCAGCCCCAGCATTTT. It encodes CASSKAYSREGQPQHF.

This clone was counted only a few times. CDR3 loop: CASSLRQFGYTF. In nucleotides, the CDR3 is TGTGCCAGCAGCCTTCGACAGTTTGGCTACACCTTC. This sequence joins TRBV5-4 and TRBJ1-2; a possible D gene is TRBD1 (5 bases). Germline CDR1 and CDR2: SGHNT and YYREEE (reference sequence). Trimming cost V 4 bases and J 7 bases, with 11 bases left between them. The CDR3 is made up of 12 amino acids. Filled out from reference TRBV5-4 and TRBJ1-2, the complete variable domain reads ETGVTQSPTHLIKTRGQQVTLRCSSQSGHNTVSWYQQALGQGPQFIFQYYREEENGRGNFPPRFSGLQFPNYSSELNVNALELDDSALYLCASSLRQFGYTFGSGTRLTVV.

The rearrangement uses TRBV4-2 and TRBJ1-4; D unresolved. CDR1 and CDR2 (germline): LGHNA, YNFKEQ. Trimming removed 0 bases from V and 7 bases from J, with 18 bases in between. The CDR3 totals 17 residues. The CDR3 DNA is TGTGCCAGCAGCCAAGATTCGGGATCTCCTGGCCGTGAAAAACTGTTTTTT. This sequence encodes CASSQDSGSPGREKLFF.

The rearrangement uses TRBV9 and TRBJ2-7, with 11 bases identical to TRBD2. This CDR3 is 18 amino acids long. From germline, CDR1 is SGDLS and CDR2 YYNGEE. V trimming: 2 bases; J trimming: 0 bases; junction bases outside the gene matches: 10. CDR3 DNA sequence: TGTGCCAGCAGCGTTAGCGGGGGGGCCTCCCTAGGCTCCTACGAGCAGTACTTC. Translated, it gives CASSVSGGASLGSYEQYF.

The gene calls are TRBV7-2 and TRBJ2-2; possible D gene TRBD1, 6 bases. V lost 4 bases and J lost 6, with 15 bases in between. Germline CDR1 SGHTA, CDR2 FQGNSA. The CDR3 runs 15 residues. The CDR3 region is CASSSVQGMSGELFF. The CDR3 DNA reads as TGTGCCAGCAGCTCCGTACAGGGCATGTCCGGGGAGCTGTTTTTT.

Turning to this clone: One junction end disagrees with the germline gene, perhaps due to a read error. The chain recombines TRBV18 with TRBJ2-1, with D possibly matching TRBD2 (6 bases). The CDR3 runs 12 residues. Per germline, CDR1 KGHSH and CDR2 LQKENI. The chain's CDR3 is CASSPTVTGGVF. DNA for the CDR3: TGTGCCAGCTCACCAACGGTAACAGGAGGGGTCTTC.

The chain combines TRBV19 with TRBJ2-7; the D is unclear. The germline gives CDR1 LNHDA, CDR2 SQIVND (reference sequence). CDR3 length: 10 residues. V gave up 9 bases and J gave up 0 bases, with 3 bases separating them. CDR3 DNA: TGTGCCAGCCTCTCCTACGAGCAGTACTTC. Translated, it gives CASLSYEQYF.

The CDR3: CASSLTGDYGYTF. CDR3 DNA sequence: TGTGCCAGCAGCTTGACAGGGGACTATGGCTACACCTTC. This sequence joins TRBV7-8 and TRBJ1-2; 8 bases align to TRBD1. This CDR3 has 13 residues. With V trimmed by 3 bases and J by 3 bases, 0 bases remained unmatched. CDR1 and CDR2 (germline): SGHVS, FQNEAQ.

The chain uses TRBV19 and TRBJ1-4; 10 positions agree with TRBD1. V lost 5 bases and J lost 2; bases outside the gene matches: 5. The CDR3 is 16 residues long. Germline CDR1 is LNHDA and CDR2 is SQIVND (reference sequence). CDR3 coding DNA: TGTGCCAGTAGTGCCGGGACAGGGGTGACTAATGAAAAACTGTTTTTT. This translates into CASSAGTGVTNEKLFF.

The rearrangement links TRBV2 to TRBJ2-5; D uncertain. This CDR3 is built from 12 residues. Germline V gives CDR1 SNHLY, CDR2 FYNNEI. Trimming left V 6 bases short and J 1 base short, with 6 bases between. Here the CDR3 reads CASRYLQETQYF. The CDR3 DNA follows: TGTGCCAGCAGGTATCTCCAAGAGACCCAGTACTTC.

This clone was detected once. The J gene is TRBJ2-1, the V gene TRBV7-9, with TRBD1 identical over 7 bases. Germline V CDR1 and CDR2: SEHNR, FQNEAQ (reference sequence). The CDR3 loop spans 15 amino acids. V dropped 6 bases and J dropped 9; count of bases not matched to a gene: 14. The CDR3 sequence: CASSPPWSTGTEQFF. The CDR3 DNA reads TGTGCCAGCAGTCCACCCTGGTCGACAGGGACTGAGCAGTTCTTC.